The TCR beta chain described here comes from a study of monozygotic twins with inflammatory bowel disease. General study points: IBD patients showed reduced TCRbeta diversity (inverse Simpson) versus healthy co-twins.

After re-calling the 5' RACE reads, TCRdb lists one entry per CDR3 protein, DNA absent. The sample holds some 150,000 distinct CDR3 sequences. Total RNA isolation used whole blood (no T cell sorting was performed). Concerning this clonotype: As yet, its antigen is unknown.

Germline V gene data show CDR1 as SGHNT and CDR2 as YYREEE (reference sequence). The CDR3 has 14 residues. The receptor's source is a human donor with ulcerative colitis or Crohn's disease, or a healthy co-twin of an affected twin (not recorded which). The V gene is TRBV5-4, the J gene TRBJ1-2. Sequencing was performed on blood. The CDR3 reads CASSLSGTEEGYTF.